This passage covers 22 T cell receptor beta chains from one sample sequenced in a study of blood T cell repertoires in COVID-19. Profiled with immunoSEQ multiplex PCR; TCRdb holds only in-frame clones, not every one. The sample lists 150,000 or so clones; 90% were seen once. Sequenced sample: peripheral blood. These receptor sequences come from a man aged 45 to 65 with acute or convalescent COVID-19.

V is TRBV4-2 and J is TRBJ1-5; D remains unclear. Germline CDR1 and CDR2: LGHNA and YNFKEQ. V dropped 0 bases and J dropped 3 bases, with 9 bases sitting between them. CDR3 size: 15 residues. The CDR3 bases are TGTGCCAGCAGCCAAGATAGCGCGTCCAATCAGCCCCAGCATTTT. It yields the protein CASSQDSASNQPQHF.

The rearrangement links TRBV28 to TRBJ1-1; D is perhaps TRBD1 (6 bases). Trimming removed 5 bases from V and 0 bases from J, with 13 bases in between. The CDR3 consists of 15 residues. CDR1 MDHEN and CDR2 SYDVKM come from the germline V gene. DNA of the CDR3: TGTGCCAGCAGTGAAGTGGGACACTTGAACACTGAAGCTTTCTTT. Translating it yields CASSEVGHLNTEAFF.

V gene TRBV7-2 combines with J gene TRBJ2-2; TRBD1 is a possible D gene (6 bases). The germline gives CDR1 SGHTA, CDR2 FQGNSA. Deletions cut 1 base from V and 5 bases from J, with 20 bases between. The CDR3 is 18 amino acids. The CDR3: CASSLGAPDRRFTGELFF. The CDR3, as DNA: TGTGCCAGCAGCTTAGGCGCCCCGGACAGAAGGTTTACCGGGGAGCTGTTTTTT.

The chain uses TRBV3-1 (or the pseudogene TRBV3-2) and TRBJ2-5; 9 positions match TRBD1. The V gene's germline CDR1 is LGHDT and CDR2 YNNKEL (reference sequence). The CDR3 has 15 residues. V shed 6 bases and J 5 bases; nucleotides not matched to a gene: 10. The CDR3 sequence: CASRPDRGGGETQYF. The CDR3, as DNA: TGTGCCAGCAGACCGGACAGGGGAGGTGGGGAGACCCAGTACTTC.

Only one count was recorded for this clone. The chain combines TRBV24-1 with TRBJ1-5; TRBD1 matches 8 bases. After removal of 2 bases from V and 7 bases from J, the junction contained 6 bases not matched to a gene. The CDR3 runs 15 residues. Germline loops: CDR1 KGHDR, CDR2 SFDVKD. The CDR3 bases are TGTGCCACCAGTGATTCTCGACAGGGGCAACAGCCCCAGCATTTT. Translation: CATSDSRQGQQPQHF.

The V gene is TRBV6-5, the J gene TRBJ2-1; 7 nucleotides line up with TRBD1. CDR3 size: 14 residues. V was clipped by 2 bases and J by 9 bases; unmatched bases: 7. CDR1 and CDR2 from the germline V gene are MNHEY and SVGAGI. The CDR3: CASSYSDRAGEQFF. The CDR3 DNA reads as TGTGCCAGCAGTTACAGCGACAGGGCCGGTGAGCAGTTCTTC.

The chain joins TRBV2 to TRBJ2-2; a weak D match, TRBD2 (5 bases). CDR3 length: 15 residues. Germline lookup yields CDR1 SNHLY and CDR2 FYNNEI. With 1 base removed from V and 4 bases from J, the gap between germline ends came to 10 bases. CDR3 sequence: CASSEELGSTGELFF. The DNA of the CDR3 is TGTGCCAGCAGTGAAGAACTAGGCAGCACCGGGGAGCTGTTTTTT.

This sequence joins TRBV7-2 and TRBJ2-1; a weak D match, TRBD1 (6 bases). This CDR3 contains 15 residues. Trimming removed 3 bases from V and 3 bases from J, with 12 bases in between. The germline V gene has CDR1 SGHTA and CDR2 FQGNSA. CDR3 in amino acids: CASSFLGQNYNEQFF. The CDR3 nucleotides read TGTGCCAGCAGCTTCCTCGGACAGAACTACAATGAGCAGTTCTTC. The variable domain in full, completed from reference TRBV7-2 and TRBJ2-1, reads GAGVSQSPSNKVTEKGKDVELRCDPISGHTALYWYRQSLGQGLEFLIYFQGNSAPDKSGLPSDRFSAERTGGSVSTLTIQRTQQEDSAVYLCASSFLGQNYNEQFFGPGTRLTVL.

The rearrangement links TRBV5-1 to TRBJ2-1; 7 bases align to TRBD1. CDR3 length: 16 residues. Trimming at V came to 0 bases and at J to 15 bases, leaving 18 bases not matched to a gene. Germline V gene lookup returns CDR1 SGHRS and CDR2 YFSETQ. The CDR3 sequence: CASSLGVDRVAVRWFF. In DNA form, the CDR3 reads TGCGCCAGCAGCTTGGGGGTAGACAGGGTGGCGGTTCGGTGGTTCTTC.

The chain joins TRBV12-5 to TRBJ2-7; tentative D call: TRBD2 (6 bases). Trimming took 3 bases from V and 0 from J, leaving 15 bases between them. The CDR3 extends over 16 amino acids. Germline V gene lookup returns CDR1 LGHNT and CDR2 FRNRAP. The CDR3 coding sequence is TGTGCTAGTGGTTTTATGCCGGGACTCCACTCCTACGAGCAGTACGTC. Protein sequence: CASGFMPGLHSYEQYV.

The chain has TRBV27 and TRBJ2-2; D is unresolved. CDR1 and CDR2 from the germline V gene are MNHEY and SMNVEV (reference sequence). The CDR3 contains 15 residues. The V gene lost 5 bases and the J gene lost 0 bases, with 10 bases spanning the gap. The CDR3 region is CASSPLYPNTGELFF. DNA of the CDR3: TGTGCCAGCAGTCCCCTGTATCCGAACACCGGGGAGCTGTTTTTT.

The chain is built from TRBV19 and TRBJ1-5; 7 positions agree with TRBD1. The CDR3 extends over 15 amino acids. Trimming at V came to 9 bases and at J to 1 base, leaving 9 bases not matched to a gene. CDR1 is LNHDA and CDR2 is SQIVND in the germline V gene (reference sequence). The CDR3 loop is CASTTGSVSNQPQHF. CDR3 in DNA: TGTGCCAGCACGACAGGGTCAGTGAGCAATCAGCCCCAGCATTTT.

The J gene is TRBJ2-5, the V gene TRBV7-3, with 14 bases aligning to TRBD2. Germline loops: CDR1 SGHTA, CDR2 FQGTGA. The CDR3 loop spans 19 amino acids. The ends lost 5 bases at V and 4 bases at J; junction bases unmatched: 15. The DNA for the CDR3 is TGTGCCAGCAGCCCGGGGGGACTAGCGGGAGAGGGGAGAGGAGAGACCCAGTACTTC. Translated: CASSPGGLAGEGRGETQYF.

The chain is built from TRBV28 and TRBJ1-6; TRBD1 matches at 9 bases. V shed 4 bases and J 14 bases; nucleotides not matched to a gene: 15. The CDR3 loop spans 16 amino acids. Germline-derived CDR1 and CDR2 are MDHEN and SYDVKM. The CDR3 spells CASSSTGTGQSFTLHF. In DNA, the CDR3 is TGTGCCAGCAGTTCTACCGGGACAGGGCAATCTTTCACCCTCCACTTT.

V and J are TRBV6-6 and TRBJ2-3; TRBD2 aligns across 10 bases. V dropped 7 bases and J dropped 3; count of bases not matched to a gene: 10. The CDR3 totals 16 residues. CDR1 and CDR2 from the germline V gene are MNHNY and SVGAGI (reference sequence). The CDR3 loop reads CASIFRLAGGTDTQYF. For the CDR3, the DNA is TGTGCCAGCATTTTTAGACTAGCGGGCGGAACAGATACGCAGTATTTT.

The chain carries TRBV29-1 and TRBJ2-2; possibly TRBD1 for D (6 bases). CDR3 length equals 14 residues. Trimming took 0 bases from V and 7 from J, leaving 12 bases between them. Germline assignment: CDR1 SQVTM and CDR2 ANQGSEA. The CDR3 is CSVEDWGQDGELFF. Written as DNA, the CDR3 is TGCAGCGTTGAAGATTGGGGGCAGGACGGGGAGCTGTTTTTT.

The CDR3: CASSRTRDRDTGELFF. The CDR3 DNA is TGTGCCAGCAGCAGGACACGGGACAGGGACACCGGGGAGCTGTTTTTT. V gene TRBV5-6 combines with J gene TRBJ2-2; 9 bases fit TRBD1. The CDR3 has 16 amino acids. CDR1 and CDR2 (germline): SGHDT, YYEEEE. V gave up 4 bases and J gave up 3 bases; unmatched junction bases: 7. The entire variable domain, with the rest obtained from reference TRBV5-6 and TRBJ2-2, is as follows: DAGVTQSPTHLIKTRGQQVTLRCSPKSGHDTVSWYQQALGQGPQFIFQYYEEEERQRGNFPDRFSGHQFPNYSSELNVNALLLGDSALYLCASSRTRDRDTGELFFGEGSRLTVL.

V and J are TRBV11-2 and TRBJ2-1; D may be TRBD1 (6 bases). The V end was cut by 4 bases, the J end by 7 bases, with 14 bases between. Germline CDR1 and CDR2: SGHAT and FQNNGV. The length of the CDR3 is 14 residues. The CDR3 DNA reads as TGTGCCAGCAGCTACCCTTTCAGGGGAAATGAGCAGTTCTTC. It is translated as CASSYPFRGNEQFF.

In DNA form, the CDR3 reads TGTGCCAGCAGCTCGGGACAGTATAGCAATCAGCCCCAGCATTTT. Its translation is CASSSGQYSNQPQHF. The rearrangement joins TRBV6-6 to TRBJ1-5; TRBD1 matches at 7 bases. This CDR3 has 15 residues. V gave up 6 bases and J gave up 0 bases; unmatched junction bases: 5. CDR1 is MNHNY, CDR2 SVGAGI, per germline (reference sequence).

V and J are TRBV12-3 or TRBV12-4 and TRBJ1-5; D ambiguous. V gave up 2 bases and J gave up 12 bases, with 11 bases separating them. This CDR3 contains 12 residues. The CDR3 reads CASSLISGVQHF. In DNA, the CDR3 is TGTGCCAGCAGTTTAATCTCCGGGGTCCAGCATTTT.

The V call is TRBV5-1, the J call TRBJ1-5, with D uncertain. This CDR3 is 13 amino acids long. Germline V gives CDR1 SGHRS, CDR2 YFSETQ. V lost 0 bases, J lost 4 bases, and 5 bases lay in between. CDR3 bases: TGCGCCAGCAGCTTGGATAGTAATCAGCCCCAGCATTTT. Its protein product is CASSLDSNQPQHF. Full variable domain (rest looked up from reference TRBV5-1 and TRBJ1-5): KAGVTQTPRYLIKTRGQQVTLSCSPISGHRSVSWYQQTPGQGLQFLFEYFSETQRNKGNFPGRFSGRQFSNSRSEMNVSTLELGDSALYLCASSLDSNQPQHFGDGTRLSIL.

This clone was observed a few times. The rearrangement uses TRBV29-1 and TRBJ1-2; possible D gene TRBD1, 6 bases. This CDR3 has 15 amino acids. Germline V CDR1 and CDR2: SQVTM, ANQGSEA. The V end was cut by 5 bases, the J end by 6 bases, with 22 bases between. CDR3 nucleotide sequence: TGCAGCGTTCCCGAAAGTACAGGGAATCGGAATGGCTACACCTTC. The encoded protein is CSVPESTGNRNGYTF. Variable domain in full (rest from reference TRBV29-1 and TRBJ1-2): SAVISQKPSRDICQRGTSLTIQCQVDSQVTMMFWYRQQPGQSLTLIATANQGSEATYESGFVIDKFPISRPNLTFSTLTVSNMSPEDSSIYLCSVPESTGNRNGYTFGSGTRLTVV.